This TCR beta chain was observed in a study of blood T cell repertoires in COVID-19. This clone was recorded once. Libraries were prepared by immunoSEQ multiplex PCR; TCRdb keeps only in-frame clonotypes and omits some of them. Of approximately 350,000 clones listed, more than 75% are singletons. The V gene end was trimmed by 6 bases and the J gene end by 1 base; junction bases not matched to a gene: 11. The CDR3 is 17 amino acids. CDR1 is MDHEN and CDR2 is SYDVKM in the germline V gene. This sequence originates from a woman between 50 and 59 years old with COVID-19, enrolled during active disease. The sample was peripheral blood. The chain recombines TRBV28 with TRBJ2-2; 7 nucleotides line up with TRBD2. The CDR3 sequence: CASSPSASGENTGELFF. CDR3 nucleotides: TGTGCCAGCAGCCCCTCCGCTAGCGGTGAGAACACCGGGGAGCTGTTTTTT.